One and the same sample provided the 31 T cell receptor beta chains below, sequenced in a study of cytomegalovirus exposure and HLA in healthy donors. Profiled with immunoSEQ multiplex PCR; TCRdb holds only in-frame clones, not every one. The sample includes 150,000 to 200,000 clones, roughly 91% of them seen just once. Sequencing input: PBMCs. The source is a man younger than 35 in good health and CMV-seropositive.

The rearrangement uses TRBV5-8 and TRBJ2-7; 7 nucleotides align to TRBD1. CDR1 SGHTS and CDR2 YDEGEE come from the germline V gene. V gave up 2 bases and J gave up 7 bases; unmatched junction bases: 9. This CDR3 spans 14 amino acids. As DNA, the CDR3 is TGTGCCAGCAGCTTTGGCCAGGGGGTAGAGGAGCAGTACTTC. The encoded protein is CASSFGQGVEEQYF.

In DNA form, the CDR3 reads TGTGCCAGCAACGCGGGACTAGCGGGGTACAATGAGCAGTTCTTC. This translates into CASNAGLAGYNEQFF. This chain connects TRBV2 to TRBJ2-1; 13 bases agree with TRBD2. CDR1 and CDR2 (germline): SNHLY, FYNNEI. The CDR3 runs 15 residues. After removal of 7 bases from V and 4 bases from J, the junction contained 4 bases not matched to a gene.

The CDR3 here is CASSSEPGTSGSMDTQYF. CDR3 nucleotides: TGTGCCAGCAGTTCCGAACCTGGGACTAGCGGGAGCATGGATACGCAGTATTTT. The chain employs TRBV28 and TRBJ2-3; 14 bases match TRBD2. The CDR3 spans 18 residues. The junction had 12 bases not matched to a gene; V was cut back by 4 bases and J by 6 bases. In germline, CDR1 is MDHEN, CDR2 SYDVKM. The full variable domain, in which reference TRBV28 and TRBJ2-3 provide the parts outside the CDR3, is DVKVTQSSRYLVKRTGEKVFLECVQDMDHENMFWYRQDPGLGLRLIYFSYDVKMKEKGDIPEGYSVSREKKERFSLILESASTNQTSMYLCASSSEPGTSGSMDTQYFGPGTRLTVL.

The CDR3, as DNA: TGTGCCATCAGTGAGGGACAGGGGGGGAAAGAGACCCAGTACTTC. Residues: CAISEGQGGKETQYF. The rearrangement links TRBV10-3 to TRBJ2-5; 10 bases match TRBD1. The J segment lost 3 bases and the V segment lost 2 bases, leaving 3 bases of the junction unmatched. The germline V gene has CDR1 ENHRY and CDR2 SYGVKD. This CDR3 has 15 amino acids.

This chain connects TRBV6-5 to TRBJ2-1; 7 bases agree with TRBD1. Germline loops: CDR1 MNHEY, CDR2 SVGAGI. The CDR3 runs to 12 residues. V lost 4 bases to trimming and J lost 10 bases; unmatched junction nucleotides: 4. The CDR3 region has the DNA TGTGCCAGCAGTTCGACAGGGAACGAGCAGTTCTTC. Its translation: CASSSTGNEQFF.

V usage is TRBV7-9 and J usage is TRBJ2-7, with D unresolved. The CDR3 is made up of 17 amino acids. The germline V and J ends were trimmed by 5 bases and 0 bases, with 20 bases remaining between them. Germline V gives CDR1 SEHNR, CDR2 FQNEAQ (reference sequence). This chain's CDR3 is CASSDGRMPHSSYEQYF. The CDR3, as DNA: TGTGCCAGCAGCGATGGTCGGATGCCACACAGCTCCTACGAGCAGTACTTC.

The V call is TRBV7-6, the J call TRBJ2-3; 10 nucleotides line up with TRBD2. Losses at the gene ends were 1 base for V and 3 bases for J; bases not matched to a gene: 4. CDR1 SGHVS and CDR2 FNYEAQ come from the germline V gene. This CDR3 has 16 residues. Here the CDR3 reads CASSLGQGLATDTQYF. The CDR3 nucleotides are TGTGCCAGCAGCTTAGGACAGGGACTAGCGACAGATACGCAGTATTTT. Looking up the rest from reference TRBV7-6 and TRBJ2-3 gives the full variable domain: GAGVSQSPRYKVTKRGQDVALRCDPISGHVSLYWYRQALGQGPEFLTYFNYEAQQDKSGLPNDRFSAERPEGSISTLTIQRTEQRDSAMYRCASSLGQGLATDTQYFGPGTRLTVL.

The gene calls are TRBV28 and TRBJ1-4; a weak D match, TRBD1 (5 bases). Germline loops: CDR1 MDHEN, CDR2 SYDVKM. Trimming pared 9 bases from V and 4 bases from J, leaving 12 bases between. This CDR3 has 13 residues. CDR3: CASQQAGNEKLFF. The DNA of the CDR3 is TGTGCCAGTCAACAGGCCGGTAATGAAAAACTGTTTTTT.

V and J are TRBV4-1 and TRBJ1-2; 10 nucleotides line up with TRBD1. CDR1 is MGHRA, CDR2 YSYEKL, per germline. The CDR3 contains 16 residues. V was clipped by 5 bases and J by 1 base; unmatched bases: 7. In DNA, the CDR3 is TGCGCCAGCAGCAACATCCGGGACAGGGGTAACTATGGCTACACCTTC. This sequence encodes CASSNIRDRGNYGYTF.

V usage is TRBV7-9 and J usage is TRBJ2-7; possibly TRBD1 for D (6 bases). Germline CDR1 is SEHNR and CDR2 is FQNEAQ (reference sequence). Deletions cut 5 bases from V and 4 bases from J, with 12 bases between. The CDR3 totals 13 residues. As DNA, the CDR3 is TGTGCCAGCAGCCCTCTAGGACAGTACGAGCAGTACTTC. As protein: CASSPLGQYEQYF.

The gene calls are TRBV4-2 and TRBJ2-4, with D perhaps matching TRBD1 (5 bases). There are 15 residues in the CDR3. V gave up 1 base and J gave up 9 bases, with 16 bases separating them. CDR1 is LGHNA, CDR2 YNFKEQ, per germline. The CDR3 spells CASSQVWQGIGIQYF. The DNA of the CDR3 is TGTGCCAGCAGCCAAGTATGGCAGGGAATCGGCATTCAGTACTTC.

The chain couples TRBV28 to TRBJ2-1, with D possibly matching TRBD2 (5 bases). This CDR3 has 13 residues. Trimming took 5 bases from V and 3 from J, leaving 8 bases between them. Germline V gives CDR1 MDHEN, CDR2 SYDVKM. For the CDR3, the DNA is TGTGCCAGCAGTCGGACTGGCTACAATGAGCAGTTCTTC. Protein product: CASSRTGYNEQFF.

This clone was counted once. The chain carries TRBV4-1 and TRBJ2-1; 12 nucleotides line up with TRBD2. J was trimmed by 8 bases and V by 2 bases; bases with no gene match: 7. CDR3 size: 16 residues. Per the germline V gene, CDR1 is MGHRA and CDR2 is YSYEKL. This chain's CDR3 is CASSQPLAGGGDEQFF. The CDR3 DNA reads TGCGCCAGCAGCCAACCACTAGCGGGAGGAGGGGATGAGCAGTTCTTC.

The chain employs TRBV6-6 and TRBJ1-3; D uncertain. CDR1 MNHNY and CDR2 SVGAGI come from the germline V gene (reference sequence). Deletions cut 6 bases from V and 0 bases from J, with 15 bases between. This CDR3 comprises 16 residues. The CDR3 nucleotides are TGTGCCAGCAGAAACCGGTACAGCAGCTCTGGAAACACCATATATTTT. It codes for CASRNRYSSSGNTIYF.

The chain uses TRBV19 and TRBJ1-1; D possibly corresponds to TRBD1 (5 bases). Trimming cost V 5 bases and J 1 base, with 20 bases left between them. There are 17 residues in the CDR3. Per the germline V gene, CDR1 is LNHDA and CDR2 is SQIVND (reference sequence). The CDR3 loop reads CASSSHGQGGGNTEAFF. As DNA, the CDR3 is TGTGCCAGTAGTTCCCACGGTCAGGGAGGTGGGAACACTGAAGCTTTCTTT.

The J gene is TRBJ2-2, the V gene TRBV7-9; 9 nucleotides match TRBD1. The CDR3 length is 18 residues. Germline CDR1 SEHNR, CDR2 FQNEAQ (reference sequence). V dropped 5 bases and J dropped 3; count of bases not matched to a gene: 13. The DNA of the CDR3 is TGTGCCAGCAGCAAATTGCCGGGACAGGGTCCCCACACCGGGGAGCTGTTTTTT. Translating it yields CASSKLPGQGPHTGELFF.

CDR3 residues: CASSLAGNSPGELFF. CDR3 sequence (DNA): TGTGCCAGCAGCTTGGCGGGGAATAGTCCCGGGGAGCTGTTTTTT. The chain recombines TRBV5-4 with TRBJ2-2, with a possible D match to TRBD2 (5 bases). V lost 0 bases and J lost 6, with 12 bases in between. The CDR3 has 15 amino acids. The V gene's germline CDR1 is SGHNT and CDR2 YYREEE (reference sequence).

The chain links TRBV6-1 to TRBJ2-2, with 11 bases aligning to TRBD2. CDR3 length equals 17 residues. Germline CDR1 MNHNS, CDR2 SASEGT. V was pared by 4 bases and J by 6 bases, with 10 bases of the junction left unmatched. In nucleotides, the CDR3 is TGTGCCAGCAGTGTTATCGATCTAGCGGGAGGATCCGGGGAGCTGTTTTTT. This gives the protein CASSVIDLAGGSGELFF.

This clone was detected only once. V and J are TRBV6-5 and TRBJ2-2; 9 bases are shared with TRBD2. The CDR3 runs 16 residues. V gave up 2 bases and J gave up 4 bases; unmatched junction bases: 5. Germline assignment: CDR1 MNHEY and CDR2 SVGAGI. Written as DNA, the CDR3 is TGTGCCAGCAGTTACGGAGCGGGAGGCGGCACCGGGGAGCTGTTTTTT. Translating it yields CASSYGAGGGTGELFF.

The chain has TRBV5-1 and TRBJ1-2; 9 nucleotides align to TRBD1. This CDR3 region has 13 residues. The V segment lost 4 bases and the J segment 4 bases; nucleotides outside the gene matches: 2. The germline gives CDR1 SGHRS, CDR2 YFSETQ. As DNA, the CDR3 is TGCGCCAGCAGCAGGGGACAGGGCTATGGCTACACCTTC. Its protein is CASSRGQGYGYTF. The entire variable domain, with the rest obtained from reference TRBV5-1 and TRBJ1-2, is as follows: KAGVTQTPRYLIKTRGQQVTLSCSPISGHRSVSWYQQTPGQGLQFLFEYFSETQRNKGNFPGRFSGRQFSNSRSEMNVSTLELGDSALYLCASSRGQGYGYTFGSGTRLTVV.

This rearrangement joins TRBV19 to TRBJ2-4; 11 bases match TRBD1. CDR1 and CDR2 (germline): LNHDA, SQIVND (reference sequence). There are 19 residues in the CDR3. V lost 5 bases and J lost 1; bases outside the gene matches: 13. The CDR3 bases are TGTGCCAGTAGTGAGCCGGACAGGGGGCAGGAGTTGGCCAAAAACATTCAGTACTTC. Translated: CASSEPDRGQELAKNIQYF.

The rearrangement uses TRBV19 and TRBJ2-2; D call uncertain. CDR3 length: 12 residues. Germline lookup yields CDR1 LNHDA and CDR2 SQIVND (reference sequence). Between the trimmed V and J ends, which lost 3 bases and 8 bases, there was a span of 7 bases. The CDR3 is CASSIPPGELFF. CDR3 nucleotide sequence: TGTGCCAGTAGTATTCCCCCAGGGGAGCTGTTTTTT.

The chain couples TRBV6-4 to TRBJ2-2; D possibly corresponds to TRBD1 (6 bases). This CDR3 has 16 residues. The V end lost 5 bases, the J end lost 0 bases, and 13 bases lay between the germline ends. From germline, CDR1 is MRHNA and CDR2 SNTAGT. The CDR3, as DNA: TGTGCCAGCAGTAGTGTGGGGACAACGAACACCGGGGAGCTGTTTTTT. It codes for CASSSVGTTNTGELFF.

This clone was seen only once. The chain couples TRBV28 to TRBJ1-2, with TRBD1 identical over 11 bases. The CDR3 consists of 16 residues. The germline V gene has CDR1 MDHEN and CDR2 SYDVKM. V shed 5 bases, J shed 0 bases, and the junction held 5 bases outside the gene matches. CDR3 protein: CASSGDRGWTNYGYTF. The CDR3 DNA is TGTGCCAGCAGTGGGGACAGGGGGTGGACTAACTATGGCTACACCTTC.

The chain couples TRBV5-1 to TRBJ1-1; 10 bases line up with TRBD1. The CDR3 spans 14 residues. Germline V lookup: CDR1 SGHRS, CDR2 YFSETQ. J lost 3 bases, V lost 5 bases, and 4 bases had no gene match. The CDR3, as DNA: TGCGCCAGCAGGGGACAGGGGCTGGACACTGAAGCTTTCTTT. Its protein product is CASRGQGLDTEAFF.

The CDR3 bases are TGTGCCAGCAATAGGGAGATGGGACTGAACAATCAGCCCCAGCATTTT. Its protein product is CASNREMGLNNQPQHF. The V and J genes are TRBV2 and TRBJ1-5, with TRBD1 as a possible D gene (5 bases). Trimming removed 7 bases from V and 3 bases from J, with 19 bases in between. The CDR3 is 16 residues long. Looked up from germline, CDR1 is SNHLY and CDR2 is FYNNEI.

The CDR3 spells CARTTEAGADTQYF. CDR3 bases: TGTGCCAGGACGACCGAGGCGGGCGCAGATACGCAGTATTTT. The chain links TRBV30 to TRBJ2-3; TRBD2 might be the D (5 bases). The CDR3 length is 14 residues. The germline CDR1 and CDR2 sequences are GTSNPN and SVGIG (reference sequence). The ends were cut back, 8 bases at V and 4 bases at J, with 19 bases in the middle.

This CDR3 is CASSIDLMASGLYNEQFF. The CDR3 bases are TGTGCCAGTAGTATAGATTTAATGGCTAGCGGGCTTTACAATGAGCAGTTCTTC. The chain joins TRBV19 to TRBJ2-1; 8 bases agree with TRBD2. Germline V gives CDR1 LNHDA, CDR2 SQIVND (reference sequence). The V and J ends lost 0 bases and 4 bases, in that order; junction bases with no gene match: 11. The CDR3 contains 18 residues.

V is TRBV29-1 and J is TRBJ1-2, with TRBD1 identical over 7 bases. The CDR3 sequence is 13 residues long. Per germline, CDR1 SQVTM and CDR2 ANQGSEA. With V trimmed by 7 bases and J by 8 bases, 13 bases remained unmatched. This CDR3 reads CSDLQGESGGYTF. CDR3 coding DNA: TGCAGCGACCTTCAGGGGGAATCGGGCGGCTACACCTTC.

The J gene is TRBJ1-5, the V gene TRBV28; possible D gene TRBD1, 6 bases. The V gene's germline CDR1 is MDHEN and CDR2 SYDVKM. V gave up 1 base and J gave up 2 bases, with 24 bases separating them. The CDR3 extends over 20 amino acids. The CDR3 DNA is TGTGCCAGCAGTTTATTCCCCCAATTAACAGGGTTTTGGGGCAATCAGCCCCAGCATTTT. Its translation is CASSLFPQLTGFWGNQPQHF. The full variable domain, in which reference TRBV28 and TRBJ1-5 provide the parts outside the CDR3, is DVKVTQSSRYLVKRTGEKVFLECVQDMDHENMFWYRQDPGLGLRLIYFSYDVKMKEKGDIPEGYSVSREKKERFSLILESASTNQTSMYLCASSLFPQLTGFWGNQPQHFGDGTRLSIL.

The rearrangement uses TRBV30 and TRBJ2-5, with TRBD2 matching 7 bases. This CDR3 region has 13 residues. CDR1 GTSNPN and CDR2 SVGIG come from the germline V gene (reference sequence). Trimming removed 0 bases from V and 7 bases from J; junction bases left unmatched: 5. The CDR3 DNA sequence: TGTGCCTGGAGTGTAGCGGGATTTGGGACCCAGTACTTC. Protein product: CAWSVAGFGTQYF.